These 14 T cell receptor beta chains came from one sample sequenced in a study of blood T cell repertoires in COVID-19. The data were produced by immunoSEQ multiplex PCR, yet TCRdb's version contains in-frame clones alone and is incomplete. The sample includes nearly 95,000 clones, roughly 85% of them seen just once. The sequencing sample was made of peripheral blood. The receptors stem from a human donor in a cohort sampled during active COVID-19.

The chain carries TRBV7-9 and TRBJ1-2; 8 bases map to TRBD1. This CDR3 has 16 residues. The V and J ends lost 3 bases and 5 bases, in that order; junction bases with no gene match: 11. Germline lookup yields CDR1 SEHNR and CDR2 FQNEAQ (reference sequence). CDR3 amino acids: CASSLTGDGSQYGYTF. CDR3 sequence (DNA): TGTGCCAGCAGCTTGACAGGGGACGGGTCCCAGTATGGCTACACCTTC.

As DNA, the CDR3 is TGTGCCAGCAGTGAAGGAGCCGGGGAGCCAGCGCACGAGCAGTACTTC. Protein sequence: CASSEGAGEPAHEQYF. The J gene is TRBJ2-7, the V gene TRBV6-1; TRBD2 might be the D (5 bases). The CDR3 consists of 16 residues. V lost 1 base and J 5 bases, leaving 18 bases between the germline ends. CDR1 is MNHNS, CDR2 SASEGT, per germline.

J is TRBJ2-6 and V is TRBV5-1; D is undetermined. The CDR3 runs 15 residues. V was clipped by 3 bases and J by 0 bases, with 7 bases between them. The germline V gene has CDR1 SGHRS and CDR2 YFSETQ. The CDR3 loop is CASSSVDSGANVLTF. The CDR3 nucleotides read TGCGCCAGCAGCTCCGTAGACTCTGGGGCCAACGTCCTGACTTTC.

CDR3 coding DNA: TGTGCCAGCAGTAAAGTACCGGGACAGAGCACAGATACGCAGTATTTT. Its translation: CASSKVPGQSTDTQYF. The V and J genes are TRBV2 and TRBJ2-3; 7 bases fit TRBD1. The CDR3 has 16 residues. The V gene's germline CDR1 is SNHLY and CDR2 FYNNEI. The ends lost 5 bases at V and 0 bases at J; junction bases unmatched: 8.

The chain carries TRBV5-1 and TRBJ1-4; tentative D call: TRBD1 (5 bases). Trimming pared 0 bases from V and 2 bases from J, leaving 11 bases between. Germline CDR1 reads SGHRS; CDR2 reads YFSETQ. The CDR3 length is 16 residues. The CDR3 loop is CASSLDPKGTNEKLFF. The CDR3 nucleotides are TGCGCCAGCAGCTTGGACCCGAAGGGGACTAATGAAAAACTGTTTTTT.

This clone was seen more than once but under ten times. The chain is built from TRBV28 and TRBJ1-6, with 7 positions matching TRBD1. The germline V gene has CDR1 MDHEN and CDR2 SYDVKM. J lost 10 bases, V lost 6 bases, and 6 bases had no gene match. The CDR3 is made up of 13 amino acids. The CDR3 sequence: CASSSTGKSPLHF. CDR3 bases: TGTGCCAGCAGCTCGACAGGGAAATCACCCCTCCACTTT.

The chain combines TRBV5-4 with TRBJ2-3, with D unclear. The CDR3 runs 15 residues. Germline loops: CDR1 SGHNT, CDR2 YYREEE (reference sequence). Trimming cost V 1 base and J 0 bases, with 9 bases left between them. This CDR3 reads CASSLPETSTDTQYF. The CDR3, as DNA: TGTGCCAGCAGCTTGCCCGAAACTAGCACAGATACGCAGTATTTT.

The chain uses TRBV7-8 and TRBJ1-2, with D possibly matching TRBD1 (5 bases). The CDR3 spans 15 residues. V was shortened by 4 bases and J by 5 bases, with 17 bases between the two germline ends. Germline assignment: CDR1 SGHVS and CDR2 FQNEAQ. The CDR3 nucleotides are TGTGCCAGCAGCTCCCTGACAGAATCCGTATATGGCTACACCTTC. Amino acids: CASSSLTESVYGYTF.

The rearrangement uses TRBV7-9 and TRBJ2-7; TRBD1 agrees at 10 bases. The V and J ends lost 5 bases and 5 bases, in that order; junction bases with no gene match: 9. Germline CDR1 reads SEHNR; CDR2 reads FQNEAQ (reference sequence). This CDR3 spans 15 amino acids. The CDR3 bases are TGTGCCAGCAGCCGACGACAGGGGGCTTACAACGAGCAGTACTTC. Translation gives CASSRRQGAYNEQYF.

The J gene is TRBJ1-2, the V gene TRBV3-1 (or the pseudogene TRBV3-2), with D perhaps matching TRBD1 (5 bases). The ends were cut back, 2 bases at V and 4 bases at J, with 23 bases in the middle. CDR3 length: 18 amino acids. CDR1 is LGHDT and CDR2 is YNNKEL in the germline V gene (reference sequence). CDR3 bases: TGTGCCAGCAGCCAACTAAGGCCCCTCGGGACTAAATTCTATGGCTACACCTTC. Encoded protein: CASSQLRPLGTKFYGYTF.

The count of this clone is one. The J gene is TRBJ2-2, the V gene TRBV7-2; D perhaps matches TRBD2 (6 bases). This CDR3 comprises 16 residues. The germline V and J ends were trimmed by 2 bases and 3 bases, with 13 bases remaining between them. CDR1 SGHTA and CDR2 FQGNSA come from the germline V gene. For the CDR3, the DNA is TGTGCCAGCAGCTTAAGGCGGGGCGGCGACACCGGGGAGCTGTTTTTT. This encodes CASSLRRGGDTGELFF. The full variable domain, completed using reference TRBV7-2 and TRBJ2-2, is GAGVSQSPSNKVTEKGKDVELRCDPISGHTALYWYRQSLGQGLEFLIYFQGNSAPDKSGLPSDRFSAERTGGSVSTLTIQRTQQEDSAVYLCASSLRRGGDTGELFFGEGSRLTVL.

V is TRBV30 and J is TRBJ1-2; D is possibly TRBD1 (6 bases). The CDR3 length is 11 residues. With 0 bases removed from V and 11 bases from J, the gap between germline ends came to 10 bases. In germline, CDR1 is GTSNPN, CDR2 SVGIG (reference sequence). The CDR3 sequence is CAWSVRTDYTF. The CDR3 DNA sequence: TGTGCCTGGAGTGTACGGACAGATTACACCTTC.

This chain connects TRBV3-1 (or the pseudogene TRBV3-2) to TRBJ1-6, with a tentative D call TRBD1 (5 bases). Trimming took off 6 bases at V and 0 bases at J, with 9 bases between the two ends. From germline, CDR1 is LGHDT and CDR2 YNNKEL (reference sequence). There are 15 residues in the CDR3. CDR3 in amino acids: CASRGGSSYNSPLHF. Here the CDR3 DNA reads TGTGCCAGCAGGGGGGGGAGCTCCTATAATTCACCCCTCCACTTT.

The genes are TRBV28 and TRBJ1-2; D gene unclear. Germline CDR1 reads MDHEN; CDR2 reads SYDVKM. This CDR3 contains 12 residues. V lost 6 bases and J 4 bases, leaving 9 bases between the germline ends. The CDR3 sequence is CASSGRLYGYTF. The CDR3 region has the DNA TGTGCCAGCAGCGGCAGGCTCTATGGCTACACCTTC.